A single sample is the source of the 10 T cell receptor beta chains below, sequenced in a study of cytomegalovirus exposure and HLA in healthy donors. The PCR ran on 60 Vbeta and 13 Jbeta primers. The protocol was immunoSEQ multiplex PCR, while the TCRdb copy is restricted to in-frame clones and leaves out a portion. The sample holds about 130,000 clones, around 81% seen once. The specimen was PBMCs. Source of these receptors: a woman aged 50 to 65 in good health and CMV-seronegative.

This clone was observed a handful of times. The V gene is TRBV5-8, the J gene TRBJ1-2, with unresolved D. This CDR3 is built from 11 residues. V shed 6 bases and J shed 8 bases, with 11 bases lying between them. Germline-derived CDR1 and CDR2 are SGHTS and YDEGEE. The DNA of the CDR3 is TGTGCCAGCACCTACCGAGAGGGCTACACCTTC. It yields the protein CASTYREGYTF.

This clone was seen once. The rearrangement links TRBV28 to TRBJ1-1; 7 nucleotides agree with TRBD1. V lost 5 bases to trimming and J lost 9 bases; unmatched junction nucleotides: 12. Germline CDR1 reads MDHEN; CDR2 reads SYDVKM. The CDR3 runs to 14 residues. The CDR3 sequence: CASSTRTGPRQAFF. The DNA for the CDR3 is TGTGCCAGCAGTACGAGGACAGGTCCCCGCCAAGCTTTCTTT.

The V and J genes are TRBV4-1 and TRBJ2-1; 8 nucleotides align to TRBD2. J was trimmed by 8 bases and V by 2 bases; bases with no gene match: 14. The CDR3 has 17 residues. Germline V lookup: CDR1 MGHRA, CDR2 YSYEKL. This CDR3 is CASSQPRSAREVDEQFF. CDR3 bases: TGCGCCAGCAGCCAACCCCGGTCGGCGCGGGAGGTGGATGAGCAGTTCTTC.

The chain recombines TRBV5-1 with TRBJ2-7, with TRBD1 identical over 7 bases. CDR1 and CDR2 (germline): SGHRS, YFSETQ. The V segment lost 4 bases and the J segment 0 bases; nucleotides outside the gene matches: 7. The CDR3 runs to 15 residues. The CDR3 nucleotides read TGCGCCAGCAGCCCGAGGACAGGCGTCTCCTACGAGCAGTACTTC. Translated, it gives CASSPRTGVSYEQYF.

The genes are TRBV19 and TRBJ1-1; D uncertain. The CDR3 covers 15 residues. From germline, CDR1 is LNHDA and CDR2 SQIVND (reference sequence). Trimming removed 4 bases from V and 6 bases from J, with 18 bases in between. The CDR3 is CASSTTSGRGAEAFF. The CDR3 nucleotides are TGTGCCAGTAGTACTACGAGTGGGCGCGGGGCTGAAGCTTTCTTT.

The chain carries TRBV7-2 and TRBJ1-1; D might be TRBD1 (5 bases). Germline loops: CDR1 SGHTA, CDR2 FQGNSA. The CDR3 consists of 13 residues. V was trimmed by 0 bases and J by 5 bases, leaving 7 bases between them. In nucleotides, the CDR3 is TGTGCCAGCAGCTTAGCGGGGCAGACTGAAGCTTTCTTT. Protein product: CASSLAGQTEAFF. Variable domain in full (rest from reference TRBV7-2 and TRBJ1-1): GAGVSQSPSNKVTEKGKDVELRCDPISGHTALYWYRQSLGQGLEFLIYFQGNSAPDKSGLPSDRFSAERTGGSVSTLTIQRTQQEDSAVYLCASSLAGQTEAFFGQGTRLTVV.

V gene TRBV5-1 combines with J gene TRBJ2-3; D uncertain. CDR3 size: 16 residues. Trimming stripped 0 bases from V and 0 bases from J, with 11 bases between. Germline V gene sequence: CDR1 SGHRS, CDR2 YFSETQ. DNA of the CDR3: TGCGCCAGCAGCTTGGGTACGGGTACCAGCACAGATACGCAGTATTTT. It translates to CASSLGTGTSTDTQYF. Combining the CDR3 with reference TRBV5-1 and TRBJ2-3 gives the whole variable domain KAGVTQTPRYLIKTRGQQVTLSCSPISGHRSVSWYQQTPGQGLQFLFEYFSETQRNKGNFPGRFSGRQFSNSRSEMNVSTLELGDSALYLCASSLGTGTSTDTQYFGPGTRLTVL.

The chain uses TRBV9 and TRBJ2-2; TRBD2 agrees at 12 bases. The CDR3 covers 16 residues. The J segment lost 7 bases and the V segment lost 4 bases, leaving 8 bases of the junction unmatched. CDR1 is SGDLS, CDR2 YYNGEE, per germline. The CDR3 here is CASSPGLAGTDGELFF. CDR3 DNA sequence: TGTGCCAGCAGCCCCGGACTAGCGGGAACGGACGGGGAGCTGTTTTTT.

The chain recombines TRBV7-2 with TRBJ2-1, with D maybe TRBD1 (5 bases). Trimming pared 3 bases from V and 8 bases from J, leaving 14 bases between. The CDR3 loop spans 14 amino acids. Germline V lookup: CDR1 SGHTA, CDR2 FQGNSA. As DNA, the CDR3 is TGTGCCAGCAGCTTCATTGGGGCAGGCTATGAGCAGTTCTTC. Translating gives CASSFIGAGYEQFF.

The rearrangement uses TRBV19 and TRBJ1-3; D might be TRBD1 (6 bases). Per the germline V gene, CDR1 is LNHDA and CDR2 is SQIVND (reference sequence). This CDR3 is built from 14 residues. V was pared by 7 bases and J by 2 bases, with 12 bases between. The CDR3, as DNA: TGTGCCAGTATAATCGACAGGACTGGAAACACCATATATTTT. Its protein product is CASIIDRTGNTIYF.